One sample yielded the 30 T cell receptor beta chains listed below, sequenced in a study of blood T cell repertoires in COVID-19 (TCRdb year 2020). Library creation used the immunoSEQ multiplex PCR assay. This is the immuneACCESS table as TCRdb keeps it, with only in-frame sequences that have V and J called. A part of the clones is gone; compared with another copy, unresolved V genes explain less than half, and the rest is unexplained. In all, the sample holds 350,000 or so clones, and approximately 92% of those were seen once. The ten largest clonotypes hold around 18% of the sample. Sequencing was carried out using PBMCs or T cells enriched from blood (not recorded which). These receptors all come from a woman aged 25 to 39 who had recovered from COVID-19.

This clone has more than one count but fewer than ten. The CDR3 DNA reads TGTGCCAGCAGTTTATTCATCGGGGGCACTGAAGCTTTCTTT. This translates into CASSLFIGGTEAFF. The chain couples TRBV27 to TRBJ1-1; D might be TRBD1 (5 bases). Trimming took off 1 base at V and 4 bases at J, with 10 bases between the two ends. The CDR3 totals 14 residues. Per the germline V gene, CDR1 is MNHEY and CDR2 is SMNVEV (reference sequence).

This chain links TRBV9 with TRBJ1-2; 10 bases line up with TRBD1. This CDR3 contains 16 residues. Germline trimming cut 3 bases from V and 5 bases from J; bases unmatched to any gene: 10. CDR1 SGDLS and CDR2 YYNGEE come from the germline V gene. The CDR3 loop is CASSAGGTGELYGYTF. The DNA of the CDR3 is TGTGCCAGCAGCGCGGGGGGGACAGGGGAGCTATATGGCTACACCTTC.

The chain links TRBV5-4 to TRBJ2-1, with TRBD2 matching 13 bases. With 4 bases clipped from V and 5 bases from J, the junction kept 9 bases outside the gene matches. The CDR3 length is 17 residues. Germline values: CDR1 SGHNT, CDR2 YYREEE (reference sequence). The CDR3 nucleotides are TGTGCCAGCAGCGTGGGGACTAGCGGGATGCTCAACAATGAGCAGTTCTTC. The encoded protein is CASSVGTSGMLNNEQFF.

The chain combines TRBV19 with TRBJ1-5; D remains unclear. V lost 4 bases, J lost 1 base, and 11 bases lay in between. This CDR3 is built from 15 residues. Germline CDR1 and CDR2: LNHDA and SQIVND (reference sequence). The CDR3 DNA is TGTGCCAGTAGTAGGGCGTCGGGGAGCAATCAGCCCCAGCATTTT. Translated, it gives CASSRASGSNQPQHF.

This rearrangement joins TRBV5-1 to TRBJ2-7, with 11 bases fitting TRBD2. V lost 4 bases to trimming and J lost 2 bases; unmatched junction nucleotides: 11. The CDR3 has 17 residues. Per germline, CDR1 SGHRS and CDR2 YFSETQ. The CDR3, as DNA: TGCGCCAGCAGCCAATACTCTAGCGGGGGGTCCACCTACGAGCAGTACTTC. It codes for CASSQYSSGGSTYEQYF.

This sequence joins TRBV6-2 or TRBV6-3 and TRBJ1-5; the match to TRBD1 covers 7 bases. J was trimmed by 7 bases and V by 5 bases; bases with no gene match: 11. The germline V gene encodes CDR1 MNHEY and CDR2 SVGEGT. The CDR3 is 15 amino acids. The chain's CDR3 is CASSRQGGLIQPQHF. The CDR3 DNA follows: TGTGCCAGCAGTCGACAGGGTGGATTGATCCAGCCCCAGCATTTT.

The CDR3 DNA is TGTGCCAGCAGCCAGAACACCGGGGAGCTGTTTTTT. Amino acid sequence: CASSQNTGELFF. V is TRBV9 and J is TRBJ2-2; unclear D gene. V lost 4 bases to trimming and J lost 1 base, with 2 bases between them. The CDR3 is 12 amino acids. CDR1 and CDR2 (germline): SGDLS, YYNGEE.

The gene calls are TRBV5-1 and TRBJ1-1, with a tentative D call TRBD1 (6 bases). Looked up from germline, CDR1 is SGHRS and CDR2 is YFSETQ. The length of the CDR3 is 17 residues. Trimming removed 4 bases from V and 10 bases from J, with 29 bases in between. CDR3 protein: CASSLSGTDSGRGGAFF. The CDR3 nucleotides are TGCGCCAGCAGCCTTTCCGGGACCGATTCTGGGAGGGGGGGAGCTTTCTTT.

The chain links TRBV7-9 to TRBJ2-1; D not resolved. Germline lookup yields CDR1 SEHNR and CDR2 FQNEAQ (reference sequence). V was shortened by 4 bases and J by 0 bases, with 16 bases between the two germline ends. This CDR3 spans 17 amino acids. The chain's CDR3 is CASSSTDLTSSYNEQFF. The CDR3 nucleotides are TGTGCCAGCAGCTCGACTGACCTAACGAGCTCCTACAATGAGCAGTTCTTC.

In its sample, this clone was seen once. The chain is built from TRBV3-1 (or the pseudogene TRBV3-2) and TRBJ2-1; TRBD2 matches at 12 bases. CDR3 size: 19 residues. Trimming at V came to 0 bases and at J to 3 bases, leaving 9 bases not matched to a gene. Germline values: CDR1 LGHDT, CDR2 YNNKEL (reference sequence). In DNA, the CDR3 is TGTGCCAGCAGCCAAGAACTAGCGGGAGGCCGATTCGGCTACAATGAGCAGTTCTTC. Translation gives CASSQELAGGRFGYNEQFF.

The chain has TRBV19 and TRBJ2-1; the match to TRBD2 covers 14 bases. The CDR3 is made up of 20 amino acids. Unmatched junction bases numbered 12, after V lost 5 bases and J lost 0 bases. From germline, CDR1 is LNHDA and CDR2 SQIVND (reference sequence). CDR3 residues: CASSSHPGTSGGLSYNEQFF. CDR3 nucleotide sequence: TGTGCCAGTAGTTCACACCCCGGGACTAGCGGGGGCCTCTCCTACAATGAGCAGTTCTTC. The variable domain in full, completed from reference TRBV19 and TRBJ2-1, reads DGGITQSPKYLFRKEGQNVTLSCEQNLNHDAMYWYRQDPGQGLRLIYYSQIVNDFQKGDIAEGYSVSREKKESFPLTVTSAQKNPTAFYLCASSSHPGTSGGLSYNEQFFGPGTRLTVL.

This chain links TRBV19 with TRBJ1-1, with a weak D call TRBD1 (6 bases). Germline-derived CDR1 and CDR2 are LNHDA and SQIVND (reference sequence). V lost 1 base, J lost 1 base, and 10 bases lay in between. This CDR3 region has 15 residues. CDR3 protein: CASSIAGGANTEAFF. The CDR3 nucleotides are TGTGCCAGTAGTATAGCTGGGGGCGCGAACACTGAAGCTTTCTTT.

This clone occurred once. V gene TRBV5-4 combines with J gene TRBJ1-4, with 8 bases that match TRBD1. Germline CDR1 is SGHNT and CDR2 is YYREEE (reference sequence). V gave up 0 bases and J gave up 3 bases; unmatched junction bases: 4. The CDR3 is 16 residues long. The CDR3 here is CASSLAMGQANEKLFF. The CDR3 DNA reads as TGTGCCAGCAGCTTGGCCATGGGACAGGCTAATGAAAAACTGTTTTTT.

The chain is built from TRBV2 and TRBJ1-4; 10 bases align to TRBD1. After removal of 5 bases from V and 1 base from J, the junction contained 4 bases not matched to a gene. The CDR3 runs 16 residues. Looked up from germline, CDR1 is SNHLY and CDR2 is FYNNEI. The chain's CDR3 is CASSLGQGGTNEKLFF. CDR3 coding DNA: TGTGCCAGCAGTCTCGGACAGGGGGGAACTAATGAAAAACTGTTTTTT.

The CDR3 spells CATTRGSGDNTEAFF. Written as DNA, the CDR3 is TGTGCCACCACTCGGGGGAGCGGGGATAACACTGAAGCTTTCTTT. The chain has TRBV24-1 and TRBJ1-1, with D maybe TRBD1 (5 bases). This CDR3 has 15 residues. Trimming removed 8 bases from V and 2 bases from J, with 17 bases in between. The germline CDR1 and CDR2 sequences are KGHDR and SFDVKD.

This clone was seen only a few times. CDR3 region: CASSHPGQAYQETQYF. As DNA, the CDR3 is TGTGCCAGCTCTCATCCGGGACAGGCGTACCAAGAGACCCAGTACTTC. The chain joins TRBV18 to TRBJ2-5; 8 nucleotides line up with TRBD1. The length of the CDR3 is 16 residues. The germline V gene encodes CDR1 KGHSH and CDR2 LQKENI. The V gene end was trimmed by 6 bases and the J gene end by 0 bases; junction bases not matched to a gene: 9.

This clone came up once. V and J are TRBV10-2 and TRBJ2-7; TRBD2 might be the D (6 bases). Trimming left V 6 bases short and J 5 bases short, with 17 bases between. The CDR3 is 14 residues long. Per germline, CDR1 WSHSY and CDR2 SAAADI. CDR3: CASRSKTSSHEQYF. The CDR3 DNA sequence: TGCGCCAGCAGATCAAAGACTAGTTCACACGAGCAGTACTTC.

The chain is built from TRBV19 and TRBJ2-3; no clear D gene. Germline V gene sequence: CDR1 LNHDA, CDR2 SQIVND (reference sequence). V shed 1 base and J shed 4 bases, with 6 bases lying between them. This CDR3 spans 13 amino acids. This CDR3 reads CASSIALADTQYF. CDR3 nucleotide sequence: TGTGCCAGTAGTATAGCCCTCGCAGATACGCAGTATTTT.

This rearrangement joins TRBV25-1 to TRBJ1-2; TRBD1 aligns across 7 bases. Germline V CDR1 and CDR2: MGHDK, SYGVNS. This CDR3 has 15 amino acids. V was clipped by 3 bases and J by 4 bases; unmatched bases: 8. This CDR3 is CASSDTGDSLYGYTF. CDR3 bases: TGTGCCAGCAGTGATACGGGGGACAGCCTCTATGGCTACACCTTC.

The genes are TRBV6-2 or TRBV6-3 and TRBJ2-7; 7 bases match TRBD1. This CDR3 region has 15 residues. Germline lookup yields CDR1 MNHEY and CDR2 SVGEGT. V trimming: 5 bases; J trimming: 6 bases; junction bases outside the gene matches: 13. CDR3 in DNA: TGTGCCAGCAGTCTTGGGGACAGCTCTCATCGCGAGCAGTACTTC. Translating gives CASSLGDSSHREQYF.

This clone appeared a few times. The genes are TRBV11-2 and TRBJ1-6; 8 positions agree with TRBD1. CDR3 length: 15 residues. CDR1 and CDR2 (germline): SGHAT, FQNNGV. After removal of 3 bases from V and 6 bases from J, the junction contained 4 bases not matched to a gene. Here the CDR3 reads CASSFRTGTNSPLHF. The CDR3 DNA reads as TGTGCCAGCAGCTTCCGGACAGGGACTAATTCACCCCTCCACTTT.

CDR3 coding DNA: TGTGCCAGTAGTATTTGGGAGGGAGAAGAAAAACTGTTTTTT. The encoded protein is CASSIWEGEEKLFF. The V and J genes are TRBV19 and TRBJ1-4; D unresolved. Germline V CDR1 and CDR2: LNHDA, SQIVND (reference sequence). Trimming stripped 3 bases from V and 8 bases from J, with 13 bases between. This CDR3 region has 14 residues.

The chain employs TRBV18 and TRBJ2-2, with D tentatively TRBD1 (6 bases). Germline assignment: CDR1 KGHSH and CDR2 LQKENI. The V end was cut by 2 bases, the J end by 6 bases, with 10 bases between. There are 14 residues in the CDR3. CDR3 DNA sequence: TGTGCCAGCTCACCAACACAGGGTGCCGGGGAGCTGTTTTTT. Translating it yields CASSPTQGAGELFF.

The chain recombines TRBV18 with TRBJ2-1; 10 bases align to TRBD2. Trimming at V came to 3 bases and at J to 9 bases, leaving 2 bases not matched to a gene. CDR3 length: 13 residues. Germline V gene data show CDR1 as KGHSH and CDR2 as LQKENI. The CDR3 protein is CASSPGLASEQFF. CDR3 DNA: TGTGCCAGCTCACCGGGACTAGCGAGTGAGCAGTTCTTC.

For the CDR3, the DNA is TGTGCCAGCTCCACCAGTCAGCGGCAGAGTGAGCAGTTCTTC. Amino acid sequence: CASSTSQRQSEQFF. This rearrangement joins TRBV18 to TRBJ2-1; TRBD2 might be the D (5 bases). In germline, CDR1 is KGHSH, CDR2 LQKENI. The CDR3 length is 14 residues. Trimming stripped 6 bases from V and 9 bases from J, with 18 bases between.

This sequence joins TRBV5-1 and TRBJ1-2; 9 bases align to TRBD1. CDR3 length equals 14 residues. Germline values: CDR1 SGHRS, CDR2 YFSETQ. The trim removed 2 bases at V and 3 bases at J, leaving 2 bases unmatched. CDR3 DNA sequence: TGCGCCAGCAGCTTTGACAGGGGGGACTATGGCTACACCTTC. The encoded protein is CASSFDRGDYGYTF.

The chain carries TRBV2 and TRBJ2-1, with D hard to call. This CDR3 has 15 amino acids. Germline V gives CDR1 SNHLY, CDR2 FYNNEI. V dropped 3 bases and J dropped 5 bases, with 14 bases sitting between them. The CDR3 DNA follows: TGTGCCAGCAGTGAGGTGAGGATGGCTAACAATGAGCAGTTCTTC. Translation: CASSEVRMANNEQFF. The variable domain in full, with the rest retrieved from reference TRBV2 and TRBJ2-1, is EPEVTQTPSHQVTQMGQEVILRCVPISNHLYFYWYRQILGQKVEFLVSFYNNEISEKSEIFDDQFSVERPDGSNFTLKIRSTKLEDSAMYFCASSEVRMANNEQFFGPGTRLTVL.

This clone is a singleton in its sample. This chain links TRBV19 with TRBJ1-5; D remains unclear. Germline CDR1 is LNHDA and CDR2 is SQIVND (reference sequence). This CDR3 has 14 amino acids. The V end lost 7 bases, the J end lost 0 bases, and 10 bases lay between the germline ends. This chain's CDR3 is CASKRVNSNQPQHF. In nucleotides, the CDR3 is TGTGCCAGTAAGAGGGTGAATAGCAATCAGCCCCAGCATTTT.

The chain recombines TRBV11-2 with TRBJ2-5, with TRBD1 as a possible D gene (6 bases). The CDR3 is 15 amino acids. Germline CDR1 is SGHAT and CDR2 is FQNNGV. V was cut by 2 bases and J by 6 bases, with 16 bases left in between. CDR3 in DNA: TGTGCCAGCAGCTTAAGTCCGTACACAGGGAAGACCCAGTACTTC. It codes for CASSLSPYTGKTQYF. The entire variable domain, with the rest obtained from reference TRBV11-2 and TRBJ2-5, is as follows: EAGVAQSPRYKIIEKRQSVAFWCNPISGHATLYWYQQILGQGPKLLIQFQNNGVVDDSQLPKDRFSAERLKGVDSTLKIQPAKLEDSAVYLCASSLSPYTGKTQYFGPGTRLLVL.

The rearrangement joins TRBV11-3 to TRBJ2-2; 8 bases fit TRBD1. Germline CDR1 SGHNT, CDR2 YENEEA. Unmatched junction bases numbered 1, after V lost 2 bases and J lost 5 bases. The CDR3 consists of 14 residues. Here the CDR3 DNA reads TGTGCCAGCAGCTTAAGGACAGGGACCGGGGAGCTGTTTTTT. As protein: CASSLRTGTGELFF.